One and the same sample provided the 2 T cell receptor beta chains below, sequenced in a study of T cells after yellow fever vaccination. TCRdb reprocessed the 5' RACE reads with MiXCR, giving one entry per CDR3 protein. The repertoire consists of a few hundred thousand distinct CDR3 sequences, with 6.5% to 8.5% occurring once and the leading ten covering approximately 0.87%. The material sequenced was CD4+ T cells sorted from PBMCs, taken 15 days after the yellow fever booster vaccination. These receptors all stem from a man aged 25 to 40 who received the YFV17D yellow fever vaccine.

A few counts support this clonotype. The chain couples TRBV23-1 to TRBJ2-7; maybe TRBD2 (5 bases). TRBV23-1 is reported as an ORF; its role is uncertain. This CDR3 comprises 13 residues. V gave up 0 bases and J gave up 4 bases, with 7 bases separating them. This CDR3 reads CASSQSGAYEQYF. CDR3 bases: TGCGCCAGCAGTCAATCGGGAGCTTACGAGCAGTACTTC.

This clonotype was seen a handful of times. The CDR3 spells CASSYRTDSYEQYF. Written as DNA, the CDR3 is TGCGCCAGCAGCTACCGGACAGACTCCTACGAGCAGTACTTC. The chain combines TRBV5-1 with TRBJ2-7; weak D call: TRBD1 (6 bases). Trimming stripped 3 bases from V and 0 bases from J, with 10 bases between. Germline values: CDR1 SGHRS, CDR2 YFSETQ. The CDR3 is 14 amino acids. Full variable domain (outside the CDR3, taken from reference TRBV5-1 and TRBJ2-7): KAGVTQTPRYLIKTRGQQVTLSCSPISGHRSVSWYQQTPGQGLQFLFEYFSETQRNKGNFPGRFSGRQFSNSRSEMNVSTLELGDSALYLCASSYRTDSYEQYFGPGTRLTVT.